The 6 T cell receptor beta chains listed next were all sequenced from one sample in a study of blood T cells in healthy people across ages. Using a J-beta primer mix together with a sample-barcoded 5' primer, a second PCR was run for roughly 6 to 12 cycles. TCRdb analysed the 5' RACE reads with MiXCR anew, one entry per CDR3 protein. Among hundreds of thousands of distinct CDR3 sequences listed, 27% were seen once. The specimen was blood. The receptors were sampled from a woman between 65 and 79 years old in good health.

The rearrangement links TRBV5-1 to TRBJ2-5; D might be TRBD1 (5 bases). The germline V gene encodes CDR1 SGHRS and CDR2 YFSETQ. Trimming took off 0 bases at V and 0 bases at J, with 9 bases between the two ends. The CDR3 consists of 15 residues. In nucleotides, the CDR3 is TGCGCCAGCAGCTTGGGTACAGGTCACCAAGAGACCCAGTACTTC. Its protein is CASSLGTGHQETQYF.

The chain joins TRBV20-1 to TRBJ1-5, with no clear D. V was pared by 0 bases and J by 7 bases, with 7 bases between. CDR3 length: 12 residues. Germline values: CDR1 DFQATT, CDR2 SNEGSKA (reference sequence). The CDR3 DNA sequence: TGCAGTGCTAGAGATAGTGGGCAGCCCCAGCATTTT. Translation: CSARDSGQPQHF.

This clonotype was seen a handful of times. The genes are TRBV7-2 and TRBJ2-5; no definite D call. TRBJ2-1 explains the end of the DNA better; the J call may be wrong. Germline lookup yields CDR1 SGHTA and CDR2 FQGNSA. There are 11 residues in the CDR3. CDR3 nucleotide sequence: TGTGCCAGCAGCTTAAAGGACGAGCAGTTCTTC. Residues: CASSLKDEQFF.

This clonotype was seen only a few times. V usage is TRBV9 and J usage is TRBJ1-4, with TRBD1 identical over 7 bases. This CDR3 has 16 amino acids. The germline CDR1 and CDR2 sequences are SGDLS and YYNGEE. Germline trimming cut 3 bases from V and 5 bases from J; bases unmatched to any gene: 10. The CDR3 reads CASSASLDRRNEKLFF. Here the CDR3 DNA reads TGTGCCAGCAGCGCGAGCCTGGACAGGCGGAATGAAAAACTGTTTTTT.

The chain carries TRBV9 and TRBJ1-3; tentative D call: TRBD1 (5 bases). V was clipped by 6 bases and J by 0 bases, with 22 bases between them. The CDR3 extends over 18 amino acids. CDR1 and CDR2 (germline): SGDLS, YYNGEE. For the CDR3, the DNA is TGTGCCAGCAACAAAAGCCCCGGGACGGCCAACTCTGGAAACACCATATATTTT. Translated: CASNKSPGTANSGNTIYF. Variable domain in full (rest from reference TRBV9 and TRBJ1-3): DSGVTQTPKHLITATGQRVTLRCSPRSGDLSVYWYQQSLDQGLQFLIQYYNGEERAKGNILERFSAQQFPDLHSELNLSSLELGDSALYFCASNKSPGTANSGNTIYFGEGSWLTVV.

This chain links TRBV12-5 with TRBJ2-5; D ambiguous. Trimming stripped 8 bases from V and 5 bases from J, with 9 bases between. The CDR3 covers 11 residues. In germline, CDR1 is LGHNT, CDR2 FRNRAP. This CDR3 is CASHNGETQYF. The CDR3 DNA reads as TGTGCTAGTCACAACGGGGAGACCCAGTACTTC.